Each of the 32 T cell receptor beta chains below was sequenced from the same sample in a study of blood T cell repertoires in COVID-19. Only in-frame clones appear in the TCRdb table, and some are missing; sequencing was by immunoSEQ multiplex PCR. The table has 250,000 to 300,000 clones, just over 85% seen once. Sample: peripheral blood. Receptors originate from a woman aged 25 to 45 with active or convalescent COVID-19.

V usage is TRBV5-1 and J usage is TRBJ2-6; tentatively, D is TRBD1 (5 bases). The CDR3 totals 18 residues. CDR1 is SGHRS and CDR2 is YFSETQ in the germline V gene. V gave up 0 bases and J gave up 0 bases, with 13 bases separating them. The chain's CDR3 is CASSLVLGASSGANVLTF. In DNA form, the CDR3 reads TGCGCCAGCAGCTTGGTTTTAGGGGCAAGCTCTGGGGCCAACGTCCTGACTTTC.

The chain uses TRBV15 and TRBJ2-5; 7 nucleotides match TRBD2. The V segment lost 1 base and the J segment 5 bases; nucleotides outside the gene matches: 4. Germline CDR1 and CDR2: LNHNV and YYDKDF (reference sequence). The CDR3 extends over 14 amino acids. The CDR3 region has the DNA TGTGCCACCAGCAGAGCGGAGGGAGGGGAGACCCAGTACTTC. Its protein is CATSRAEGGETQYF.

This clone was counted once. The chain is built from TRBV27 and TRBJ1-5; the D is unclear. The CDR3 spans 14 residues. The V gene lost 5 bases and the J gene lost 6 bases, with 14 bases spanning the gap. Germline CDR1 is MNHEY and CDR2 is SMNVEV (reference sequence). The CDR3 sequence: CASSPSGYGQPQHF. The CDR3 coding sequence is TGTGCCAGCAGTCCTAGCGGGTACGGTCAGCCCCAGCATTTT.

A single count supports this clone. The V call is TRBV6-4, the J call TRBJ1-2, with 7 bases fitting TRBD1. This CDR3 comprises 14 residues. The V segment lost 0 bases and the J segment 8 bases; nucleotides outside the gene matches: 6. Per the germline V gene, CDR1 is MRHNA and CDR2 is SNTAGT. The CDR3 loop is CASSDSNRGRGYTF. In DNA form, the CDR3 reads TGTGCCAGCAGTGACTCAAACAGGGGCCGGGGCTACACCTTC.

This sequence joins TRBV6-5 and TRBJ2-1; TRBD1 is a possible D gene (5 bases). CDR3 length: 11 amino acids. V lost 7 bases, J lost 10 bases, and 11 bases lay in between. Germline values: CDR1 MNHEY, CDR2 SVGAGI. CDR3 residues: CASILGHEQFF. Written as DNA, the CDR3 is TGTGCCAGCATTCTAGGACACGAGCAGTTCTTC.

The chain is built from TRBV20-1 and TRBJ2-3, with 10 nucleotides matching TRBD2. The germline V gene has CDR1 DFQATT and CDR2 SNEGSKA (reference sequence). V shed 3 bases, J shed 2 bases, and the junction held 8 bases outside the gene matches. CDR3 length: 16 amino acids. The CDR3 is CSASRTGTSDTDTQYF. The CDR3 DNA sequence: TGCAGTGCTAGTCGCACCGGGACTAGCGACACAGATACGCAGTATTTT.

The rearrangement uses TRBV28 and TRBJ1-3, with TRBD1 matching over 12 bases. Germline CDR1 MDHEN, CDR2 SYDVKM. After removal of 7 bases from V and 5 bases from J, the junction contained 12 bases not matched to a gene. The CDR3 sequence is 17 residues long. CDR3 residues: CASKGTGGAGGRNTIYF. The CDR3 region has the DNA TGTGCCAGCAAGGGGACAGGGGGCGCGGGTGGTCGAAACACCATATATTTT. The full variable domain, in which reference TRBV28 and TRBJ1-3 provide the parts outside the CDR3, is DVKVTQSSRYLVKRTGEKVFLECVQDMDHENMFWYRQDPGLGLRLIYFSYDVKMKEKGDIPEGYSVSREKKERFSLILESASTNQTSMYLCASKGTGGAGGRNTIYFGEGSWLTVV.

A few counts support this clone. The chain employs TRBV28 and TRBJ2-7, with a possible D match to TRBD1 (5 bases). The CDR3 extends over 12 amino acids. CDR1 and CDR2 (germline): MDHEN, SYDVKM. With 3 bases removed from V and 11 bases from J, the gap between germline ends came to 14 bases. This CDR3 is CASSFRRAQEYF. For the CDR3, the DNA is TGTGCCAGCAGTTTCCGCAGGGCCCAGGAGTACTTC. The full variable domain, in which reference TRBV28 and TRBJ2-7 provide the parts outside the CDR3, is DVKVTQSSRYLVKRTGEKVFLECVQDMDHENMFWYRQDPGLGLRLIYFSYDVKMKEKGDIPEGYSVSREKKERFSLILESASTNQTSMYLCASSFRRAQEYFGPGTRLTVT.

This clone was recorded a few times. The chain is built from TRBV10-3 and TRBJ2-7, with 7 bases fitting TRBD1. Trimming at V came to 10 bases and at J to 1 base, leaving 13 bases not matched to a gene. From germline, CDR1 is ENHRY and CDR2 SYGVKD. This CDR3 region has 15 residues. The CDR3 nucleotides read TGTGCCACCCTGGGTGGCACAGGGGAGTCCTACGAGCAGTACTTC. Its protein is CATLGGTGESYEQYF.

The chain uses TRBV7-2 and TRBJ1-1; D is ambiguous. The germline V gene encodes CDR1 SGHTA and CDR2 FQGNSA. Trimming stripped 4 bases from V and 5 bases from J, with 14 bases between. CDR3 length: 14 amino acids. The CDR3 spells CASSSDTYFTEAFF. CDR3 DNA: TGTGCCAGCAGCTCAGACACATATTTTACTGAAGCTTTCTTT.

This clone was counted once. This chain uses TRBV7-2 with TRBJ1-1, with D possibly TRBD1 on 6 matching bases. Trimming took off 9 bases at V and 1 base at J, with 15 bases between the two ends. Germline loops: CDR1 SGHTA, CDR2 FQGNSA. The CDR3 length is 14 residues. CDR3 sequence reads: CASSFQGTNTEAFF. DNA for the CDR3: TGTGCCAGTTCATTTCAGGGGACGAACACTGAAGCTTTCTTT. Drawing the rest from reference TRBV7-2 and TRBJ1-1, the complete variable domain is GAGVSQSPSNKVTEKGKDVELRCDPISGHTALYWYRQSLGQGLEFLIYFQGNSAPDKSGLPSDRFSAERTGGSVSTLTIQRTQQEDSAVYLCASSFQGTNTEAFFGQGTRLTVV.

The gene calls are TRBV13 and TRBJ2-3; 11 nucleotides agree with TRBD2. The CDR3 spans 17 residues. Per the germline V gene, CDR1 is PRHDT and CDR2 is FYEKMQ (reference sequence). Trimming removed 2 bases from V and 0 bases from J; junction bases left unmatched: 4. Here the CDR3 DNA reads TGTGCCAGCAGCTTAAGACTAGCGGGGACTAGCACAGATACGCAGTATTTT. This gives the protein CASSLRLAGTSTDTQYF.

This clone was recorded only once. V is TRBV5-6 and J is TRBJ1-6, with 7 bases fitting TRBD1. Germline-derived CDR1 and CDR2 are SGHDT and YYEEEE. V shed 3 bases and J 0 bases; nucleotides not matched to a gene: 3. This CDR3 is built from 16 residues. Here the CDR3 DNA reads TGTGCCAGCAGCTCCCACAGGGGCTCCTATAATTCACCCCTCCACTTT. Translation gives CASSSHRGSYNSPLHF.

This clone has only one observation. The chain employs TRBV6-2 or TRBV6-3 and TRBJ1-5; D is possibly TRBD1 (6 bases). This CDR3 has 14 residues. Germline CDR1 MNHEY, CDR2 SVGEGT. Trimming removed 5 bases from V and 6 bases from J, with 14 bases in between. This CDR3 is CASSDRMRAQPQHF. The DNA for the CDR3 is TGTGCCAGCAGTGACAGGATGAGGGCTCAGCCCCAGCATTTT.

This chain connects TRBV19 to TRBJ1-1; 10 positions agree with TRBD1. The V gene end was trimmed by 3 bases and the J gene end by 6 bases; junction bases not matched to a gene: 10. Germline CDR1 is LNHDA and CDR2 is SQIVND (reference sequence). The CDR3 contains 16 residues. This CDR3 reads CASSIRPTGGRSEAFF. The CDR3 region has the DNA TGTGCCAGTAGTATTCGGCCGACAGGGGGCCGGTCTGAAGCTTTCTTT. Full variable domain (missing parts from reference TRBV19 and TRBJ1-1): DGGITQSPKYLFRKEGQNVTLSCEQNLNHDAMYWYRQDPGQGLRLIYYSQIVNDFQKGDIAEGYSVSREKKESFPLTVTSAQKNPTAFYLCASSIRPTGGRSEAFFGQGTRLTVV.

J is TRBJ1-4 and V is TRBV5-6; 8 positions match TRBD1. The V gene end was trimmed by 2 bases and the J gene end by 8 bases; junction bases not matched to a gene: 11. The CDR3 totals 16 residues. The V gene's germline CDR1 is SGHDT and CDR2 YYEEEE. CDR3 bases: TGTGCCAGCAGCTTAAGCGCAGGGGGCTTAGGCGAAAAACTGTTTTTT. Amino acid sequence: CASSLSAGGLGEKLFF. Together with reference TRBV5-6 and TRBJ1-4, the CDR3 gives the full variable domain: DAGVTQSPTHLIKTRGQQVTLRCSPKSGHDTVSWYQQALGQGPQFIFQYYEEEERQRGNFPDRFSGHQFPNYSSELNVNALLLGDSALYLCASSLSAGGLGEKLFFGSGTQLSVL.

This chain links TRBV7-2 with TRBJ2-3; the D gene is possibly TRBD1 (6 bases). V was cut by 0 bases and J by 2 bases, with 15 bases left in between. Germline lookup yields CDR1 SGHTA and CDR2 FQGNSA. The CDR3 runs 17 residues. CDR3 residues: CASSLAGAATATDTQYF. CDR3 bases: TGTGCCAGCAGCTTAGCGGGGGCGGCAACGGCCACAGATACGCAGTATTTT.

The chain uses TRBV3-1 (or the pseudogene TRBV3-2) and TRBJ1-4; tentative D call: TRBD1 (5 bases). The V end lost 4 bases, the J end lost 4 bases, and 7 bases lay between the germline ends. CDR1 and CDR2 (germline): LGHDT, YNNKEL (reference sequence). The CDR3 has 13 amino acids. The CDR3 region is CASSPQGNEKLFF. The CDR3 DNA follows: TGTGCCAGCAGCCCTCAGGGTAATGAAAAACTGTTTTTT.

This clone was seen just once. The gene calls are TRBV30 and TRBJ1-5; no definite D call. Germline V CDR1 and CDR2: GTSNPN, SVGIG (reference sequence). CDR3 size: 15 residues. CDR3 bases: TGTGCATTCCCATCGGGCCCCTCGAGCGGTCAGCCCCAGCATTTT. Its translation is CAFPSGPSSGQPQHF.

The table lists this clone with many counts. This chain joins TRBV2 and TRBJ2-2; D is uncertain. Between the trimmed V and J ends, which lost 1 base and 7 bases, there was a span of 7 bases. The V gene's germline CDR1 is SNHLY and CDR2 FYNNEI. The length of the CDR3 is 13 residues. The CDR3 region is CASSEVVSGELFF. The CDR3 DNA reads as TGTGCCAGCAGTGAAGTAGTTAGCGGGGAGCTGTTTTTT.

The rearrangement uses TRBV2 and TRBJ1-3; D remains unclear. The germline V and J ends were trimmed by 1 base and 4 bases, with 11 bases remaining between them. The CDR3 contains 15 residues. Germline loops: CDR1 SNHLY, CDR2 FYNNEI. The CDR3 is CASSEEGGSGNTIYF. CDR3 coding DNA: TGTGCCAGCAGTGAAGAGGGAGGTTCCGGAAACACCATATATTTT.

In this sample, this clone turned up a few times. This CDR3 is CASSLSASGGPGNEQYF. CDR3 DNA: TGCGCCAGCAGTTTATCGGCTAGCGGGGGCCCGGGGAACGAGCAGTACTTC. The chain joins TRBV5-1 to TRBJ2-7, with 10 bases lining up with TRBD2. Per germline, CDR1 SGHRS and CDR2 YFSETQ. J lost 5 bases, V lost 5 bases, and 16 bases had no gene match. The CDR3 runs to 17 residues. The full variable domain, rest sourced from reference TRBV5-1 and TRBJ2-7, is KAGVTQTPRYLIKTRGQQVTLSCSPISGHRSVSWYQQTPGQGLQFLFEYFSETQRNKGNFPGRFSGRQFSNSRSEMNVSTLELGDSALYLCASSLSASGGPGNEQYFGPGTRLTVT.

This chain connects TRBV28 to TRBJ1-2; D possibly corresponds to TRBD1 (5 bases). The germline CDR1 and CDR2 sequences are MDHEN and SYDVKM. CDR3 length equals 15 residues. V was cut by 5 bases and J by 3 bases, with 16 bases left in between. CDR3 sequence: CASSLRGERYYGYTF. The CDR3 DNA reads TGTGCCAGCAGTCTGCGGGGGGAAAGGTACTATGGCTACACCTTC.

This clone appeared once. The chain is built from TRBV24-1 and TRBJ2-3; tentatively, D is TRBD1 (6 bases). Germline values: CDR1 KGHDR, CDR2 SFDVKD. The CDR3 covers 16 residues. V was shortened by 5 bases and J by 1 base, with 15 bases between the two germline ends. CDR3 sequence (DNA): TGTGCCACCAGTGCCCCGCAGGGGTGGGGCACAGATACGCAGTATTTT. Translated: CATSAPQGWGTDTQYF.

The chain has TRBV5-1 and TRBJ1-3, with D uncertain. CDR1 is SGHRS and CDR2 is YFSETQ in the germline V gene. Trimming shortened V by 1 base and J by 4 bases, and 12 bases separated the two germline ends. This CDR3 has 15 amino acids. CDR3: CASSLYRGSGNTIYF. The DNA of the CDR3 is TGCGCCAGCAGCTTGTATCGAGGGTCCGGAAACACCATATATTTT.

The chain carries TRBV30 and TRBJ1-4; D is unresolved. Germline V CDR1 and CDR2: GTSNPN, SVGIG (reference sequence). V was clipped by 2 bases and J by 0 bases, with 4 bases between them. The CDR3 runs 13 residues. Written as DNA, the CDR3 is TGTGCCTGGAGTCTTACAACTAATGAAAAACTGTTTTTT. It is translated as CAWSLTTNEKLFF.

The V and J genes are TRBV5-6 and TRBJ2-1, with TRBD1 identical over 8 bases. The CDR3 is 15 residues long. The germline CDR1 and CDR2 sequences are SGHDT and YYEEEE. J was trimmed by 4 bases and V by 2 bases; bases with no gene match: 5. The CDR3 region is CASSFGTGSYNEQFF. CDR3 sequence (DNA): TGTGCCAGCAGCTTTGGGACAGGTTCTTACAATGAGCAGTTCTTC.

This rearrangement joins TRBV6-2 or TRBV6-3 to TRBJ2-1; TRBD2 matches 12 bases. With 5 bases clipped from V and 4 bases from J, the junction kept 3 bases outside the gene matches. CDR1 MNHEY and CDR2 SVGEGT come from the germline V gene. The CDR3 spans 15 residues. CDR3 nucleotides: TGTGCCAGCAGTCAAGGACTAGCGGGGTACAATGAGCAGTTCTTC. Its translation: CASSQGLAGYNEQFF.

The CDR3 DNA reads as TGTGCCAGCAAGGACTCCAGCAGGAGGGAGCAGTACTTC. It is translated as CASKDSSRREQYF. The chain links TRBV7-3 to TRBJ2-7; a weak D match, TRBD2 (5 bases). V lost 7 bases to trimming and J lost 7 bases, with 17 bases between them. The CDR3 loop spans 13 amino acids. Germline V gene data show CDR1 as SGHTA and CDR2 as FQGTGA.

The chain has TRBV30 and TRBJ2-5, with a possible D match to TRBD2 (7 bases). V lost 3 bases and J lost 3, with 14 bases in between. CDR3 length equals 14 residues. Germline V gene data show CDR1 as GTSNPN and CDR2 as SVGIG (reference sequence). The CDR3 reads CAWSWGGMEETQYF. CDR3 nucleotides: TGTGCCTGGAGCTGGGGGGGCATGGAAGAGACCCAGTACTTC.

The J gene is TRBJ1-1, the V gene TRBV19; 7 nucleotides align to TRBD1. V lost 3 bases, J lost 6 bases, and 10 bases stayed unmatched. Germline loops: CDR1 LNHDA, CDR2 SQIVND (reference sequence). The CDR3 extends over 15 amino acids. The CDR3 is CASSIDRAINAEAFF. The CDR3 coding sequence is TGTGCCAGTAGTATTGACAGGGCTATTAACGCTGAAGCTTTCTTT.

This clone has only a few counts. The J gene is TRBJ1-1, the V gene TRBV6-4; possible D gene TRBD1, 6 bases. Per germline, CDR1 MRHNA and CDR2 SNTAGT. The CDR3 runs 13 residues. The V and J ends lost 6 bases and 6 bases respectively, with 14 bases between them. In DNA, the CDR3 is TGTGCCAGCAGCCAAGGGGGTTTCGCTGAAGCTTTCTTT. Translated: CASSQGGFAEAFF.